The 21 T cell receptor beta chains given below trace back to one sample, sequenced in a study of blood T cell repertoires in COVID-19. Libraries were prepared by immunoSEQ multiplex PCR; TCRdb keeps only in-frame clonotypes and omits some of them. The repertoire holds under 200,000 clones, with roughly 84% as singletons. The sequenced sample was peripheral blood. These receptor sequences come from a man aged 35 to 55 with acute or convalescent COVID-19.

This chain uses TRBV19 with TRBJ2-1, with D possibly being TRBD2 (7 bases). The CDR3 is made up of 14 amino acids. From germline, CDR1 is LNHDA and CDR2 SQIVND (reference sequence). Trimming removed 7 bases from V and 6 bases from J, with 16 bases in between. The CDR3 nucleotides are TGTGCCAGTATGCGGGGGCGAGGGGTCAATGAGCAGTTCTTC. Amino acid sequence: CASMRGRGVNEQFF.

This chain joins TRBV7-9 and TRBJ2-1, with D perhaps matching TRBD2 (6 bases). The CDR3 is 14 residues long. Germline V gene sequence: CDR1 SEHNR, CDR2 FQNEAQ (reference sequence). V lost 1 base and J 9 bases, leaving 13 bases between the germline ends. The CDR3 spells CASSLGYGTAEQFF. The CDR3 region has the DNA TGTGCCAGCAGCTTAGGCTATGGGACTGCTGAGCAGTTCTTC.

The gene calls are TRBV6-6 and TRBJ2-3; D perhaps matches TRBD1 (5 bases). V was clipped by 8 bases and J by 4 bases, with 22 bases between them. Germline V lookup: CDR1 MNHNY, CDR2 SVGAGI (reference sequence). The CDR3 covers 16 residues. CDR3 nucleotide sequence: TGTGCCAGCTATCCGATAGCCCAGGGTGTGGCAGATACGCAGTATTTT. It yields the protein CASYPIAQGVADTQYF.

The chain recombines TRBV9 with TRBJ1-1; weak D call: TRBD1 (6 bases). V dropped 3 bases and J dropped 0 bases, with 12 bases sitting between them. The CDR3 is 15 amino acids. Germline V gene sequence: CDR1 SGDLS, CDR2 YYNGEE. DNA for the CDR3: TGTGCCAGCAGCGCCTCGACAGGCATGAACACTGAAGCTTTCTTT. It codes for CASSASTGMNTEAFF.

The V gene is TRBV7-3, the J gene TRBJ2-2; 10 nucleotides agree with TRBD2. This CDR3 region has 16 residues. The trim removed 3 bases at V and 0 bases at J, leaving 1 base unmatched. Germline values: CDR1 SGHTA, CDR2 FQGTGA. In DNA form, the CDR3 reads TGTGCCAGCAGCTTCACTAGCGGGGCGAACACCGGGGAGCTGTTTTTT. Translating it yields CASSFTSGANTGELFF.

This clone was counted once. The chain links TRBV6-5 to TRBJ1-4, with D perhaps matching TRBD1 (6 bases). This CDR3 has 14 amino acids. V was shortened by 6 bases and J by 4 bases, with 12 bases between the two germline ends. Germline V lookup: CDR1 MNHEY, CDR2 SVGAGI. The CDR3 reads CASRGGGSNEKLFF. The DNA for the CDR3 is TGTGCCAGCAGGGGCGGGGGCAGTAATGAAAAACTGTTTTTT.

Here the CDR3 DNA reads TGTGCCAGCAGTTACCAACGCAGGGGGCTAACTGAAGCTTTCTTT. Protein sequence: CASSYQRRGLTEAFF. The chain employs TRBV6-5 and TRBJ1-1; the match to TRBD1 covers 8 bases. CDR3 length equals 15 residues. The V gene end was trimmed by 2 bases and the J gene end by 5 bases; junction bases not matched to a gene: 7. Germline CDR1 and CDR2: MNHEY and SVGAGI.

The rearrangement links TRBV6-2 or TRBV6-3 to TRBJ2-3; the match to TRBD2 covers 9 bases. The CDR3 runs to 15 residues. V was pared by 3 bases and J by 3 bases, with 4 bases of the junction left unmatched. Germline assignment: CDR1 MNHEY and CDR2 SVGEGT. This chain's CDR3 is CASSYGLAGTDTQYF. CDR3 in DNA: TGTGCCAGCAGTTATGGGCTAGCGGGGACAGATACGCAGTATTTT.

The chain couples TRBV5-5 to TRBJ2-4; possible D gene TRBD2, 7 bases. With 6 bases removed from V and 4 bases from J, the gap between germline ends came to 17 bases. In germline, CDR1 is SGHKS, CDR2 YYEKEE (reference sequence). This CDR3 region has 15 residues. The CDR3 coding sequence is TGTGCCAGCACGCCCTCGGAGGGGGGGAAAAACATTCAGTACTTC. Residues: CASTPSEGGKNIQYF.

CDR3 amino acids: CASSQDSRLGAFF. CDR3 nucleotide sequence: TGTGCCAGCAGCCAAGATTCCAGGTTAGGAGCTTTCTTT. V gene TRBV3-1 (or the pseudogene TRBV3-2) combines with J gene TRBJ1-1; D remains unclear. Trimming left V 0 bases short and J 10 bases short, with 12 bases between. CDR1 is LGHDT, CDR2 YNNKEL, per germline (reference sequence). CDR3 size: 13 residues.

The V gene is TRBV9, the J gene TRBJ2-7; D may be TRBD2 (6 bases). Germline lookup yields CDR1 SGDLS and CDR2 YYNGEE. The germline V and J ends were trimmed by 6 bases and 3 bases, with 13 bases remaining between them. The CDR3 contains 13 residues. The DNA of the CDR3 is TGTGCCAGCAACCCGGGGGTAGGCTACGAGCAGTACTTC. Translating it yields CASNPGVGYEQYF.

Of note for this clone: The junction shows a germline mismatch at one end, possibly a read error. The J gene is TRBJ1-2, the V gene TRBV7-2; a weak D match, TRBD1 (5 bases). The germline gives CDR1 SGHTA, CDR2 FQGNSA. There are 11 residues in the CDR3. CDR3: CASSRSGGSVF. The CDR3 DNA follows: TGTGCCAGCAGCCGCAGTGGGGGGTCCGTCTTC.

As regards this clone: Other nucleotide sequences in the sample specify the same CDR3. V is TRBV18 and J is TRBJ1-1; 7 positions match TRBD1. The junction had 1 base not matched to a gene; V was cut back by 3 bases and J by 0 bases. Germline V gene sequence: CDR1 KGHSH, CDR2 LQKENI. The CDR3 extends over 14 amino acids. The CDR3 reads CASSPGQLNTEAFF. The CDR3 region has the DNA TGTGCCAGCTCACCGGGACAGCTGAACACTGAAGCTTTCTTT.

This chain uses TRBV9 with TRBJ2-1, with TRBD2 matching over 9 bases. The CDR3 is 13 residues long. The ends lost 2 bases at V and 14 bases at J; junction bases unmatched: 8. Germline loops: CDR1 SGDLS, CDR2 YYNGEE. The CDR3 bases are TGTGCCAGCAGCGTGTCCGCGGGAGGGGAGGAGTTCTTC. This sequence encodes CASSVSAGGEEFF.

The V call is TRBV19, the J call TRBJ1-1; possible D gene TRBD1, 6 bases. The germline CDR1 and CDR2 sequences are LNHDA and SQIVND (reference sequence). Trimming removed 5 bases from V and 4 bases from J, with 14 bases in between. This CDR3 is 14 amino acids long. Written as DNA, the CDR3 is TGTGCCAGTAGTCAAAGGGGGTCGGGCACTGAAGCTTTCTTT. Protein sequence: CASSQRGSGTEAFF.

V is TRBV6-5 and J is TRBJ1-1; D is possibly TRBD1 (6 bases). The CDR3 runs 12 residues. From germline, CDR1 is MNHEY and CDR2 SVGAGI. The ends were cut back, 7 bases at V and 5 bases at J, with 11 bases in the middle. DNA for the CDR3: TGTGCCAGCACCTCAACAGGGACTGAAGCTTTCTTT. Its protein is CASTSTGTEAFF.

The chain couples TRBV6-5 to TRBJ1-2; 8 bases map to TRBD1. Trimming took 2 bases from V and 3 from J; bases not matched to a gene: 5. From germline, CDR1 is MNHEY and CDR2 SVGAGI. The CDR3 has 15 amino acids. The CDR3 DNA sequence: TGTGCCAGCAGTTACGAGACAGGGGCCTACTATGGCTACACCTTC. It specifies CASSYETGAYYGYTF.

This chain links TRBV5-6 with TRBJ1-4; 10 bases are a match to TRBD1. Germline CDR1 reads SGHDT; CDR2 reads YYEEEE. Trimming at V came to 4 bases and at J to 4 bases, leaving 16 bases not matched to a gene. The CDR3 contains 19 residues. CDR3 in amino acids: CASSGMGQGTGVGNEKLFF. The CDR3 DNA is TGTGCCAGCAGCGGGATGGGACAGGGGACGGGAGTTGGTAATGAAAAACTGTTTTTT.

The V call is TRBV10-3, the J call TRBJ2-2; 8 bases map to TRBD2. In germline, CDR1 is ENHRY, CDR2 SYGVKD. This CDR3 spans 13 amino acids. The V gene end was trimmed by 6 bases and the J gene end by 12 bases; junction bases not matched to a gene: 9. The CDR3 DNA follows: TGTGCCATCAGGTTAAGCGGCGGGGGGCAGCTGTTTTTT. It yields the protein CAIRLSGGGQLFF.

This clone was seen more than once but under ten times. The rearrangement links TRBV7-9 to TRBJ2-2; TRBD1 is a possible D gene (6 bases). Germline V lookup: CDR1 SEHNR, CDR2 FQNEAQ (reference sequence). The germline V and J ends were trimmed by 0 bases and 6 bases, with 17 bases remaining between them. The CDR3 is 17 amino acids. The CDR3 region has the DNA TGTGCCAGCAGCTTAGCGTGGGGGACAAAACCCGCCGGGGAGCTGTTTTTT. As protein: CASSLAWGTKPAGELFF. Using reference TRBV7-9 and TRBJ2-2 for the parts outside the CDR3, the full variable domain is DTGVSQNPRHKITKRGQNVTFRCDPISEHNRLYWYRQTLGQGPEFLTYFQNEAQLEKSRLLSDRFSAERPKGSFSTLEIQRTEQGDSAMYLCASSLAWGTKPAGELFFGEGSRLTVL.

This chain joins TRBV4-3 and TRBJ1-6, with 7 bases aligning to TRBD1. J was trimmed by 0 bases and V by 0 bases; bases with no gene match: 11. This CDR3 is built from 20 residues. Germline CDR1 reads LGHNA; CDR2 reads YSLEER. The CDR3 sequence is CASSQEKPGQQSSYNSPLHF. CDR3 DNA sequence: TGCGCCAGCAGCCAAGAAAAACCGGGACAGCAGAGCTCCTATAATTCACCCCTCCACTTT.